Sequencing of this T cell receptor (beta chain) was carried out in a study of cytomegalovirus exposure and HLA in healthy donors. Per the germline V gene, CDR1 is MNHEY and CDR2 is SVGAGI. Trimming took off 7 bases at V and 0 bases at J, with 10 bases between the two ends. The CDR3 is made up of 14 amino acids. Sequencing used immunoSEQ multiplex PCR; TCRdb keeps in-frame clones, though not all of them. Of about 330,000 clones in the sample, 87% were seen once. This TCR came from a woman in her thirties in good health and CMV-seropositive. The chain employs TRBV6-5 and TRBJ2-1; D call uncertain. Sequenced: PBMCs. CDR3 protein: CASTVGSSYNEQFF. For the CDR3, the DNA is TGTGCCAGCACGGTCGGAAGCTCCTACAATGAGCAGTTCTTC.